This T cell receptor (beta chain) was recovered during a study of T cells in Graves' hyperthyroidism and ophthalmopathy. Study at large: It was at initial diagnosis, before any treatment, that peripheral blood was collected.

From approximately 9.5 ml of fresh peripheral blood, PBMCs were isolated. TCR beta CDR3 sequences were amplified from RNA transcripts. The primer set for the first-round RT-PCR of the TCR CDR3 was HTBI. TCRdb independently ran MiXCR on the multiplex PCR reads; one entry per CDR3 protein. The sample lists more than 550,000 distinct CDR3 sequences, around a sixth seen once, with 15% to 20% in the top ten. V lost 5 bases to trimming and J lost 4 bases; unmatched junction nucleotides: 3. The CDR3 loop spans 12 amino acids. Germline V gene data show CDR1 as SQVTM and CDR2 as ANQGSEA. This clonotype was seen ten or more times. Antigen: not known. Broader study findings: Peripheral blood also featured most of the thyroid clonotypes expanded above 0.001. Model output signaled ophthalmopathy a median roughly 6.5 months ahead of onset.

The TCR comes from a woman aged 50 to 65 with Graves' hyperthyroidism that later progressed to Graves' ophthalmopathy. The rearrangement links TRBV29-1 to TRBJ1-2; 8 bases match TRBD1. The source material was blood. CDR3 residues: CSVQGAGYGYTF. In DNA form, the CDR3 reads TGCAGCGTTCAGGGGGCGGGCTATGGCTACACCTTC.